This is a list of T cell receptor beta chains from one sample in a study of cytomegalovirus exposure and HLA in healthy donors. Profiling relied on immunoSEQ multiplex PCR, and the TCRdb table lists in-frame clones only, not all of them. There are more than 150,000 clones in the sample; roughly 88% occur only once, and around 1.2% lies in the top ten. The specimen sequenced was PBMCs. Receptors were obtained from a girl aged 2-10 years in good health and CMV-seropositive. Each CDR3 is given without its conserved first and last residue.

V	J	CDR3
TRBV30	TRBJ2-7	AWKPGYEQY
TRBV5-6	TRBJ2-7	ASSLGRLRSYEQY
TRBV4-2	TRBJ1-5	ASSQAGYQPQH
TRBV11-2	TRBJ1-2	ASSSQDRGGRSYGYT
TRBV9	TRBJ2-1	ASSAGLAGNEQF
TRBV21-1	TRBJ2-1	ASSKGGRAGGDEQF
TRBV5-1	TRBJ1-6	ASSLGAFSYNSPLH
TRBV7-6	TRBJ1-5	ASSANTGVAQPQH
TRBV13	TRBJ2-7	ASSLGRGRYEQY
TRBV6-1	TRBJ2-7	ASSENLAGAAHEQY
TRBV18	TRBJ2-1	ASPKDRDRAYNEQF
TRBV19	TRBJ2-1	ASSAYRGGDEQF
TRBV7-8	TRBJ1-4	ASSSTRVRGAGEKLF
TRBV7-6	TRBJ1-1	ASSHVSRGTEAF
TRBV7-8	TRBJ2-3	ASSPAAGFTDTQY
TRBV5-6	TRBJ2-7	ASSLGWRGPYEQY
TRBV7-2	TRBJ2-5	ASSLVSQETQY
TRBV7-9	TRBJ1-1	ASIRQVNTEAF
TRBV19	TRBJ1-1	ASSPSGVGTEAF
TRBV29-1	TRBJ2-7	SVLGGPSYEQY
TRBV5-4	TRBJ1-2	ASSDLGQLDGYT
TRBV7-8	TRBJ1-1	ASSLPQGAGTEAF
TRBV30	TRBJ2-7	AWSVRGTGPTYEQY
TRBV15	TRBJ1-1	ATSSLRGGATEAF
TRBV4-1	TRBJ2-3	ASSQDITSGPDTQY
TRBV28	TRBJ2-7	ASRSPLGGSFEQY
TRBV4-2	TRBJ2-7	AAPSGTSPGEQY
TRBV30	TRBJ2-7	AWRSTYEQY
TRBV2	TRBJ1-2	ASSGDRGPGYT
TRBV11-3	TRBJ1-1	ASSFDRGPQWEAF
TRBV29-1	TRBJ2-1	SGIKGARYNEQF
TRBV5-1	TRBJ1-2	ASSLGGPGYT
TRBV4-1	TRBJ2-1	ASSLTTQSGLEVVQF
TRBV6-5	TRBJ1-5	ASARQQNQPQH
TRBV7-3	TRBJ1-2	ASSSTPDSNYGYT
TRBV9	TRBJ2-5	ASSPPSGMHQETQY
TRBV27	TRBJ2-7	ASRSLFVRGSYEQY
TRBV11-2	TRBJ1-2	ASSPILRGDYGYT
TRBV5-1	TRBJ2-5	ASSLGDTRYQETQY
TRBV5-6	TRBJ2-3	ASRDRGFTDTQY